The 23 T cell receptor beta chains below come from one sample, sequenced in a study of CXCR3-negative and CXCR3-positive naive CD8 T cells. The authors prepared UMI-labeled TRB cDNA libraries by 5' RACE. TCRdb re-called the 5' RACE reads and gives one entry per CDR3 protein, without DNA. In total, the table holds roughly 90,000 distinct CDR3 sequences. The sequencing sample was made of naive CXCR3- CD8+ T cells from blood. Sample subset: CD45RO-CCR7+CD27+CD95- naive CD8+ T cells lacking CXCR3 (TNR3-). These TCRs come from a human donor in good health. Some clones in this sample may be carry-over from other donors' samples.

V usage is TRBV4-3 and J usage is TRBJ2-1. The CDR3 loop spans 14 amino acids. From germline, CDR1 is LGHNA and CDR2 YSLEER. CDR3 loop: CASSQDRTDNEQFF.

The chain is built from TRBV6-4 and TRBJ2-1; the D call from TCRdb, TRBD2, cannot be confirmed without DNA. This CDR3 comprises 15 residues. Germline CDR1 and CDR2: MRHNA and SNTAGT. The CDR3 spells CASSGTSGGANEQFF.

The V and J genes are TRBV10-3 and TRBJ2-5. CDR3 length: 11 residues. Germline values: CDR1 ENHRY, CDR2 SYGVKD. This CDR3 reads CAISVGETQYF.

The V gene is TRBV27, the J gene TRBJ2-2; TCRdb outputs TRBD2, but without DNA this stays unchecked. There are 18 residues in the CDR3. The germline V gene encodes CDR1 MNHEY and CDR2 SMNVEV (reference sequence). The CDR3 is CASSLPWSGGTDTGELFF.

The chain links TRBV7-9 to TRBJ1-6. The CDR3 extends over 15 amino acids. Germline CDR1 is SEHNR and CDR2 is FQNEAQ (reference sequence). The CDR3 region is CASSLVQDGNSPLHF.

The rearrangement joins TRBV20-1 to TRBJ2-1. The CDR3 extends over 14 amino acids. Germline V gene lookup returns CDR1 DFQATT and CDR2 SNEGSKA (reference sequence). The CDR3 reads CSASNRTPDNEQFF.

The chain employs TRBV5-5 and TRBJ2-5; TCRdb indicates TRBD2, and absent DNA this call remains unverified. There are 15 residues in the CDR3. Per germline, CDR1 SGHKS and CDR2 YYEKEE (reference sequence). CDR3 amino acids: CASSLASGVKETQYF.

The CDR3 loop is CASSLGSGGIYNEQFF. This chain links TRBV5-6 with TRBJ2-1; TCRdb's D call, TRBD2, is unchecked because there is no DNA. The CDR3 spans 16 residues. Germline loops: CDR1 SGHDT, CDR2 YYEEEE.

The J gene is TRBJ1-2, the V gene TRBV4-2. This CDR3 has 17 residues. Germline V gene sequence: CDR1 LGHNA, CDR2 YNFKEQ. The CDR3 reads CASSQVRGGEKEYGYTF.

The chain joins TRBV28 to TRBJ2-5; the TRBD2 assignment by TCRdb is unverifiable without DNA. CDR3 length: 17 amino acids. Germline V gene data show CDR1 as MDHEN and CDR2 as SYDVKM. The CDR3: CASSLLAGGLGGETQYF. The full variable domain, rest sourced from reference TRBV28 and TRBJ2-5, is DVKVTQSSRYLVKRTGEKVFLECVQDMDHENMFWYRQDPGLGLRLIYFSYDVKMKEKGDIPEGYSVSREKKERFSLILESASTNQTSMYLCASSLLAGGLGGETQYFGPGTRLLVL.

This chain links TRBV6-5 with TRBJ1-6; TCRdb calls TRBD1, which cannot be checked without DNA. Looked up from germline, CDR1 is MNHEY and CDR2 is SVGAGI. The CDR3 contains 16 residues. CDR3 amino acids: CASSYRRTGVSSPLHF.

This CDR3 is CASSSGRGNEQFF. The V and J genes are TRBV12-3 or TRBV12-4 and TRBJ2-1; TCRdb picks TRBD2, but there is no DNA to check that call. This CDR3 contains 13 residues.

The chain employs TRBV7-8 and TRBJ2-3; checking the TCRdb D call of TRBD2 is not possible without DNA. The CDR3 is 16 amino acids. The germline gives CDR1 SGHVS, CDR2 FQNEAQ. This CDR3 reads CASSPPRVGGADTQYF.

The chain is built from TRBV15 and TRBJ2-1. The length of the CDR3 is 15 residues. In germline, CDR1 is LNHNV, CDR2 YYDKDF (reference sequence). The CDR3 reads CATSRDRSSYNEQFF.

This chain joins TRBV12-3 or TRBV12-4 and TRBJ2-7; the TCRdb D gene call, TRBD1, has no DNA to confirm it. The CDR3 extends over 15 amino acids. The CDR3 sequence is CASSLPGTGFDEQYF.

The chain recombines TRBV19 with TRBJ2-7; TCRdb's assignment of TRBD1 cannot be checked, as there is no DNA. Germline CDR1 reads LNHDA; CDR2 reads SQIVND (reference sequence). The CDR3 contains 15 residues. CDR3 sequence reads: CASSRTGGTAYEQYF.

J is TRBJ2-5 and V is TRBV7-9; the TRBD1 assignment by TCRdb is unverifiable without DNA. Germline loops: CDR1 SEHNR, CDR2 FQNEAQ (reference sequence). The CDR3 is 19 residues long. CDR3: CASSSSIGQGVTIQETQYF. Drawing the rest from reference TRBV7-9 and TRBJ2-5, the complete variable domain is DTGVSQNPRHKITKRGQNVTFRCDPISEHNRLYWYRQTLGQGPEFLTYFQNEAQLEKSRLLSDRFSAERPKGSFSTLEIQRTEQGDSAMYLCASSSSIGQGVTIQETQYFGPGTRLLVL.

The chain couples TRBV10-3 to TRBJ2-7; no DNA is available, so the TRBD1 call from TCRdb remains unchecked. CDR3 length: 16 residues. CDR1 is ENHRY and CDR2 is SYGVKD in the germline V gene. The CDR3 protein is CAISESRGLGSYEQYF.

V is TRBV7-9 and J is TRBJ1-1. Germline V gene sequence: CDR1 SEHNR, CDR2 FQNEAQ (reference sequence). The CDR3 is 13 residues long. This CDR3 is CASTRPASTEAFF.

This rearrangement joins TRBV11-3 to TRBJ1-1; the D call of TRBD1 rests on TCRdb alone, since no DNA is present to check it. The CDR3 extends over 15 amino acids. Germline V CDR1 and CDR2: SGHNT, YENEEA. The CDR3 here is CASSARQGEGTEAFF.

This rearrangement joins TRBV29-1 to TRBJ2-2. Germline CDR1 and CDR2: SQVTM and ANQGSEA. The CDR3 consists of 13 residues. The CDR3 spells CSVVDGNTGELFF.

CDR3 sequence: CASSEQGFGYEQYF. This chain connects TRBV4-3 to TRBJ2-7; TCRdb's D call of TRBD1 is untestable without DNA. The CDR3 covers 14 residues. Per the germline V gene, CDR1 is LGHNA and CDR2 is YSLEER.

The chain recombines TRBV29-1 with TRBJ2-7; absent DNA, TCRdb's TRBD1 call cannot be checked. CDR1 and CDR2 (germline): SQVTM, ANQGSEA. The CDR3 contains 13 residues. The CDR3 loop reads CSVEGLGGYEQYF.